Listed below are T cell receptor beta chains from one sample, sequenced in a study of cytomegalovirus exposure and HLA in healthy donors. Sequencing used immunoSEQ multiplex PCR; TCRdb keeps in-frame clones, though not all of them. The sample comprises 180,000 or so clones, 82% of which are singletons, and over 1.5% rests with the top ten. Material for sequencing was PBMCs. The receptors here all came from a middle-aged man in good health and CMV-seronegative. Both conserved end residues are part of each CDR3. D genes are given only for firm matches. Some rows have no size entry. The others give once, few or many, or a class for an expanded clone.

D	V	J	size	DNA	CDR3
NA	TRBV5-4	TRBJ1-2	NA	TGTGCCAGCAGCTGGGGGGAAGGCTACACCTTC	CASSWGEGYTF
NA	TRBV19	TRBJ1-2	NA	TGTGCCAGTAGTATCCCGGACAGCTTCCATAGATATGGCTACACCTTC	CASSIPDSFHRYGYTF
NA	TRBV27	TRBJ1-2	NA	TGTGCCGCCAGGGCACGGGGGTATGGCTACACCTTC	CAARARGYGYTF
NA	TRBV27	TRBJ1-1	NA	TGTGCCAGCCGCTCCACGTCACAGGGAGAGAGGGCCAACACTGAAGCTTTCTTT	CASRSTSQGERANTEAFF
TRBD2	TRBV28	TRBJ2-4	NA	TGTGCCAGCATGACGGGGGAGGGTGTCAAAAACATTCAGTACTTC	CASMTGEGVKNIQYF
TRBD2	TRBV4-3	TRBJ2-1	few	TGCGCCAGCAGCCAAGACACCGGGGGGACCTACAATGAGCAGTTCTTC	CASSQDTGGTYNEQFF
NA	TRBV4-3	TRBJ1-2	NA	TGCGCCAGCAGCCACCTCCCCGTCGGCACAGTCAACTATGGCTACACCTTC	CASSHLPVGTVNYGYTF
TRBD1	TRBV2	TRBJ2-6	NA	TGTGCCAGCAGGAGACAGGGTATCTCTGGGGCCAACGTCCTGACTTTC	CASRRQGISGANVLTF
NA	TRBV9	TRBJ1-1	once	TGTGCCAGCAGCCCCACGAGAGGAGAAGCTTTCTTT	CASSPTRGEAFF
TRBD1	TRBV29-1	TRBJ1-5	NA	TGCAGCGTTGCAGGGGGATACAATCAGCCCCAGCATTTT	CSVAGGYNQPQHF
NA	TRBV28	TRBJ1-5	NA	TGTGCCAGCCCCCTTTCCGGGAGACCCAATCAGCCCCAGCATTTT	CASPLSGRPNQPQHF
TRBD1	TRBV30	TRBJ1-3	NA	TGTGCCTGGAGTTTTGGCCGGGGGACAGGTGGAAACACCATATATTTT	CAWSFGRGTGGNTIYF
NA	TRBV21-1	TRBJ2-7	NA	TGTGCCAGCAGCACTCGACAGGGAGAAGGCGAGCAGTACTTC	CASSTRQGEGEQYF
TRBD1	TRBV2	TRBJ1-1	NA	TGTGCCAGCAGAGGGACAGGGGTTAAGGCCACTGAAGCTTTCTTT	CASRGTGVKATEAFF
NA	TRBV7-3	TRBJ2-2	NA	TGTGCCAGCAGCTTTAGCCCGGGGACCGGGGAGCTGTTTTTT	CASSFSPGTGELFF
NA	TRBV2	TRBJ1-6	NA	TGTGCCAGCAGTGAACAGGGTCAGAATTCACCCCTCCACTTT	CASSEQGQNSPLHF
NA	TRBV9	TRBJ2-7	NA	TGTGCCAGCAGCGTAGGTGCGGATAGCTCCTACGAGCAGTACTTC	CASSVGADSSYEQYF
TRBD1	TRBV2	TRBJ1-2	NA	TGTGCCAGCAGTGAAACGGGACAGGGGGCGGAAGGCTACACCTTC	CASSETGQGAEGYTF
TRBD2	TRBV9	TRBJ2-7	few	TGTGCCAGCAGCGTGCTAAGGGAGGGCCGGGTCGTCCACGAGCAGTACTTC	CASSVLREGRVVHEQYF
TRBD1	TRBV7-9	TRBJ1-2	NA	TGTGCCAGCAGCCGCTACCCAAGGACAGGGGACGGCTATGGCTACACCTTC	CASSRYPRTGDGYGYTF
NA	TRBV5-1	TRBJ1-5	NA	TGCGCCAGCAGTCCCTCAGGCAGCAATCAGCCCCAGCATTTT	CASSPSGSNQPQHF
TRBD1	TRBV19	TRBJ2-3	NA	TGTGCCAGTAGTCCACAGGGGGCGATGAGCACAGATACGCAGTATTTT	CASSPQGAMSTDTQYF
TRBD1	TRBV30	TRBJ1-5	NA	TGTGCCTGGAGTGTGACAGGGGGTCAGCCCCAGCATTTT	CAWSVTGGQPQHF
TRBD2	TRBV29-1	TRBJ2-1	few	TGCAGCGTTGGAGGGACTACCGGATACAATGAGCAGTTCTTC	CSVGGTTGYNEQFF
NA	TRBV28	TRBJ2-2	few	TGTGCCAGCAGTCGACAGTTGAACACCGGGGAGCTGTTTTTT	CASSRQLNTGELFF
NA	TRBV7-9	TRBJ1-6	NA	TGTGCCAGCAGCCCCGGCAGGGTGCGATCACCCCTCCACTTT	CASSPGRVRSPLHF
NA	TRBV7-2	TRBJ1-2	NA	TGTGCCAGCAGTCTCCCCCCGGTAGGGGGATACGGCTACACCTTC	CASSLPPVGGYGYTF
TRBD2	TRBV6-5	TRBJ2-7	NA	TGTGCCAGCAGTTTAGCGGGAGGGAGAAGCGCCTACGAGCAGTACTTC	CASSLAGGRSAYEQYF
TRBD2	TRBV7-9	TRBJ2-1	NA	TGTGCCAGCAGCTTAATGGAACTCCGCGGGAGGGGCAATGAGCAGTTCTTC	CASSLMELRGRGNEQFF
NA	TRBV29-1	TRBJ1-1	once	TGCAGCGGGATGACAGTGACGAACACTGAAGCTTTCTTT	CSGMTVTNTEAFF
TRBD1	TRBV6-1	TRBJ1-2	NA	TGTGCCAGCAGGGACAGGGGGCTCTCTAACTATGGCTACACCTTC	CASRDRGLSNYGYTF
NA	TRBV28	TRBJ2-1	NA	TGTGCCAGCAGTTTAGGGACATTTGCTACCTACAATGAGCAGTTCTTC	CASSLGTFATYNEQFF
NA	TRBV5-1	TRBJ1-1	NA	TGCGCCAGCAGGTCTTCAGGGGACCCCACTGAAGCTTTCTTT	CASRSSGDPTEAFF
TRBD1	TRBV6-6	TRBJ2-7	NA	TGTGCCAGCAGTTACTCCCGGGACAGGGTCAACGAGCAGTACTTC	CASSYSRDRVNEQYF
NA	TRBV18	TRBJ1-5	NA	TGTGCCAGTCACGGACAGCGAGATCAGCCCCAGCATTTT	CASHGQRDQPQHF
NA	TRBV11-2	TRBJ1-4	NA	TGTGCCAGCAGCCGGGGCGGGGGAACTAATGAAAAACTGTTTTTT	CASSRGGGTNEKLFF
TRBD1	TRBV6-5	TRBJ2-1	NA	TGTGCCAGCAGTTTAACCGGGACAGGGGGGTTCAATGAGCAGTTCTTC	CASSLTGTGGFNEQFF
TRBD1	TRBV6-1	TRBJ1-6	NA	TGTGCCAGCAGTGGTCCCGATCAGGGGGAGACCTATAATTCACCCCTCCACTTT	CASSGPDQGETYNSPLHF
TRBD2	TRBV10-3	TRBJ2-3	NA	TGTGCCATCGCGAGGCGGGAGGCTCAAGATACGCAGTATTTT	CAIARREAQDTQYF
TRBD1	TRBV18	TRBJ2-7	NA	TGTGCCAGCTCACCGCCGGGACAGCCCTACGAGCAGTACTTC	CASSPPGQPYEQYF
TRBD2	TRBV5-5	TRBJ2-5	NA	TGTGCCAGCAGCTGGGGACTAGTGGTCCAAGAGACCCAGTACTTC	CASSWGLVVQETQYF
NA	TRBV29-1	TRBJ1-2	NA	TGCAGCGTTGAAGTTGGTGGGGCCGTAGGCTATGGCTACACCTTC	CSVEVGGAVGYGYTF
TRBD2	TRBV5-1	TRBJ2-3	NA	TGCGCCAGCAGCTTAAGGCTAGCGGGAGATACGCAGTATTTT	CASSLRLAGDTQYF
TRBD1	TRBV28	TRBJ2-3	NA	TGTGCCAGTAGCCCCCCCGGGACAGGGGCATATACGCAGTATTTT	CASSPPGTGAYTQYF
NA	TRBV6-6	TRBJ1-3	NA	TGTGCCAGCAGTACCCAGGAGGGGTCCCTCGGAAACACCATATATTTT	CASSTQEGSLGNTIYF
TRBD1	TRBV6-5	TRBJ2-7	NA	TGTGCCAGCAGTTTACCGGGACAGAGCTACGAGCAGTACTTC	CASSLPGQSYEQYF
NA	TRBV4-1	TRBJ2-7	NA	TGCGCCAGCAGCCAATTTCCGGGACAAAACTCCTACGAGCAGTACTTC	CASSQFPGQNSYEQYF
TRBD1	TRBV9	TRBJ2-3	NA	TGTGCCAGCAGCGGACGGGACAGGGGGCGCATAAGCACAGATACGCAGTATTTT	CASSGRDRGRISTDTQYF